This T cell receptor (beta chain) is drawn from a study of prognosis after radiotherapy for stage I lung cancer. Whole-study context: Following radiotherapy, four patients went on to present distant metastases at a median of roughly 7 months, and approximately 15 exhibited no significant progression. The study, taken as a whole, reports: Differences in TRBV and TRBJ gene usage were reportedly observed between patients with and without metastases.

The TCR beta CDR3 region was amplified from genomic DNA, with two rounds of multiplex PCR being used for the amplification. First-round PCR amplification was performed with primers specific to each TRBV and TRBJ gene. TCRdb passed the multiplex PCR reads through MiXCR, listing each CDR3 protein once. The sample records under 25,000 distinct CDR3 sequences, 40% to 55% being singletons. To note about this clonotype: Its specificity is not known.

CDR1 MNHEY and CDR2 SMNVEV come from the germline V gene (reference sequence). The CDR3 runs to 12 residues. Trimming took 7 bases from V and 3 from J, leaving 9 bases between them. The sample here was PBMCs, taken before or after stereotactic body radiation therapy (not recorded which). J is TRBJ1-1 and V is TRBV27; TRBD1 is a possible D gene (6 bases). This clonotype originated in a donor older than 45 with non-small cell lung cancer. The CDR3 region has the DNA TGTGCCAGCACCGACAGGTACACTGAAGCTTTCTTT. Translated: CASTDRYTEAFF.